This TCR beta chain was sequenced for a study of response to subunit inactivated influenza vaccine. Findings and limits, study-wide: The authors proposed limited new T cell recruitment per seasonal influenza vaccination.

A note on this clonotype: The antigen remains undetermined.

V lost 11 bases and J lost 3; bases outside the gene matches: 3. CDR1 and CDR2 from the germline V gene are ENHRY and SYGVKD. The CDR3 runs 11 residues. TCRdb re-called the RT-PCR reads with MiXCR, one entry per CDR3 protein. Of about 520,000 distinct CDR3 sequences in the sample, about 25% were seen once. The chain couples TRBV10-3 to TRBJ1-2; 7 positions agree with TRBD1. The starting material was CD4+ T cells sorted from PBMCs, obtained roughly 5 days after vaccination. The receptor's source is a man in his fifties who received an inactivated influenza vaccine. In DNA form, the CDR3 reads TGTGCCGTCGGGACAGACTATGGCTACACCTTC. Its protein is CAVGTDYGYTF.